The 14 T cell receptor beta chains in this list originate from one sample, sequenced in a study of cytomegalovirus exposure and HLA in healthy donors. The PCR used 60 Vbeta and 13 Jbeta primers. Clones were read by immunoSEQ multiplex PCR, and TCRdb kept only the in-frame ones, dropping some. The table lists approximately 130,000 clones, about 80% of them singletons, with approximately 1.2% in the top ten. The sequenced sample was PBMCs. These receptors were taken from a man between 45 and 60 years old in good health and CMV-seronegative.

This chain joins TRBV28 and TRBJ2-2; TRBD1 matches at 9 bases. Germline values: CDR1 MDHEN, CDR2 SYDVKM. This CDR3 comprises 14 residues. Germline trimming cut 9 bases from V and 5 bases from J; bases unmatched to any gene: 7. CDR3 region: CASIQGAGTGELFF. CDR3 in DNA: TGTGCCAGTATACAGGGGGCAGGGACCGGGGAGCTGTTTTTT.

The chain links TRBV5-1 to TRBJ2-5; 10 bases match TRBD1. There are 18 residues in the CDR3. CDR1 and CDR2 from the germline V gene are SGHRS and YFSETQ. J gave up 1 base and V 2 bases, and 11 bases lay outside the gene matches. The chain's CDR3 is CASSLQSPGQGIQETQYF. The DNA of the CDR3 is TGCGCCAGCAGCTTACAAAGTCCGGGACAGGGGATCCAAGAGACCCAGTACTTC. Based on the CDR3 plus reference TRBV5-1 and TRBJ2-5, the full variable domain is KAGVTQTPRYLIKTRGQQVTLSCSPISGHRSVSWYQQTPGQGLQFLFEYFSETQRNKGNFPGRFSGRQFSNSRSEMNVSTLELGDSALYLCASSLQSPGQGIQETQYFGPGTRLLVL.

The J gene is TRBJ2-7, the V gene TRBV10-3; perhaps TRBD2 as D (5 bases). V gave up 2 bases and J gave up 5 bases, with 19 bases separating them. The germline CDR1 and CDR2 sequences are ENHRY and SYGVKD. This CDR3 spans 16 amino acids. The CDR3 coding sequence is TGTGCCATCAGTGAGCCTGCCGGGGAATCTGGGAACGAGCAGTACTTC. Translating gives CAISEPAGESGNEQYF.

The rearrangement uses TRBV6-1 and TRBJ2-1, with D perhaps matching TRBD2 (5 bases). V was pared by 0 bases and J by 8 bases, with 8 bases between. The CDR3 runs to 13 residues. CDR1 is MNHNS, CDR2 SASEGT, per germline. DNA for the CDR3: TGTGCCAGCAGTGAAGCGCTGGAGGATGAGCAGTTCTTC. It encodes CASSEALEDEQFF.

The genes are TRBV5-1 and TRBJ2-7; D might be TRBD2 (6 bases). V lost 7 bases and J lost 9, with 17 bases in between. The V gene's germline CDR1 is SGHRS and CDR2 YFSETQ. The CDR3 is made up of 12 amino acids. The CDR3 sequence is CASRDSQTGQYF. CDR3 bases: TGCGCCAGCCGGGACTCCCAGACCGGGCAGTACTTC.

The chain joins TRBV19 to TRBJ1-4; no reliable D call. Trimming shortened V by 3 bases and J by 9 bases, and 17 bases separated the two germline ends. Germline values: CDR1 LNHDA, CDR2 SQIVND (reference sequence). The CDR3 is 15 amino acids. The CDR3 reads CASSIGGQDSKKLFF. DNA for the CDR3: TGTGCCAGTAGTATCGGTGGCCAGGATTCCAAAAAACTGTTTTTT.

The chain recombines TRBV2 with TRBJ2-3, with D perhaps matching TRBD2 (6 bases). From germline, CDR1 is SNHLY and CDR2 FYNNEI. Trimming removed 7 bases from V and 0 bases from J, with 11 bases in between. The CDR3 sequence is 14 residues long. The CDR3 loop is CASKGDWSTDTQYF. CDR3 bases: TGTGCCAGCAAAGGGGACTGGAGCACAGATACGCAGTATTTT.

V and J are TRBV11-3 and TRBJ2-5, with 7 nucleotides matching TRBD1. The CDR3 covers 13 residues. V lost 5 bases to trimming and J lost 2 bases; unmatched junction nucleotides: 2. Germline values: CDR1 SGHNT, CDR2 YENEEA. CDR3 sequence: CASSRTGQETQYF. The CDR3 DNA sequence: TGTGCCAGCAGCCGGACAGGACAAGAGACCCAGTACTTC.

V usage is TRBV5-1 and J usage is TRBJ2-1, with TRBD1 identical over 9 bases. V shed 4 bases and J 8 bases; nucleotides not matched to a gene: 7. The length of the CDR3 is 14 residues. Germline V CDR1 and CDR2: SGHRS, YFSETQ. CDR3 in amino acids: CASSPGQGLDEQFF. CDR3 bases: TGCGCCAGCAGCCCCGGACAGGGGTTGGATGAGCAGTTCTTC.

This clone was seen once. The V and J genes are TRBV28 and TRBJ1-4; possible D gene TRBD1, 6 bases. The CDR3 consists of 15 residues. Deletions cut 6 bases from V and 0 bases from J, with 11 bases between. The germline V gene has CDR1 MDHEN and CDR2 SYDVKM. The CDR3 region is CASSPGQPTNEKLFF. The DNA of the CDR3 is TGTGCCAGCAGCCCCGGACAGCCAACTAATGAAAAACTGTTTTTT. The complete variable domain, with remaining parts taken from reference TRBV28 and TRBJ1-4, reads DVKVTQSSRYLVKRTGEKVFLECVQDMDHENMFWYRQDPGLGLRLIYFSYDVKMKEKGDIPEGYSVSREKKERFSLILESASTNQTSMYLCASSPGQPTNEKLFFGSGTQLSVL.

The V gene is TRBV4-2, the J gene TRBJ1-3; D possibly corresponds to TRBD1 (5 bases). Trimming left V 0 bases short and J 2 bases short, with 8 bases between. Germline V gene sequence: CDR1 LGHNA, CDR2 YNFKEQ. The CDR3 is 15 residues long. CDR3 protein: CASSQEAGAGNTIYF. CDR3 sequence (DNA): TGTGCCAGCAGCCAAGAAGCGGGGGCTGGAAACACCATATATTTT.

The V call is TRBV29-1, the J call TRBJ1-1; D is perhaps TRBD1 (5 bases). The CDR3 has 15 amino acids. CDR1 is SQVTM, CDR2 ANQGSEA, per germline. Deletions cut 7 bases from V and 0 bases from J, with 18 bases between. The CDR3 DNA is TGCAGCGCCCCGCGGGGCGGTTCCATGAACACTGAAGCTTTCTTT. Translating it yields CSAPRGGSMNTEAFF.

The chain joins TRBV10-3 to TRBJ2-7; 11 bases map to TRBD1. The V gene end was trimmed by 10 bases and the J gene end by 1 base; junction bases not matched to a gene: 9. Germline V lookup: CDR1 ENHRY, CDR2 SYGVKD. This CDR3 contains 15 residues. CDR3 loop: CATTRTGGSSYEQYF. CDR3 DNA sequence: TGTGCCACAACCCGGACAGGGGGCTCGTCCTACGAGCAGTACTTC.

The chain is built from TRBV28 and TRBJ2-7; weak D call: TRBD1 (6 bases). The CDR3 covers 15 residues. The germline gives CDR1 MDHEN, CDR2 SYDVKM. V shed 7 bases and J shed 2 bases, with 18 bases lying between them. The CDR3 DNA is TGTGCCAGCACCTTACCCCGACAGGAACCCTACGAGCAGTACTTC. The encoded protein is CASTLPRQEPYEQYF.